What follows are 21 T cell receptor beta chains derived from one specimen sequenced in a study of T cells in Graves' hyperthyroidism and ophthalmopathy. Amplification of TCR beta CDR3 regions was performed using RNA transcripts as template. An initial round of RT-PCR targeting the TCR CDR3 relied on the HTBI primer set. TCRdb independently ran MiXCR on the multiplex PCR reads; one entry per CDR3 protein. Of hundreds of thousands of distinct CDR3 sequences in the sample, less than 25% were seen once. The sequencing sample was made of blood. The receptors come from a man in his thirties or forties with Graves' ophthalmopathy.

V gene TRBV19 combines with J gene TRBJ2-7; no firm D call. V was shortened by 4 bases and J by 5 bases, with 12 bases between the two germline ends. The CDR3 spans 13 residues. CDR1 is LNHDA, CDR2 SQIVND, per germline (reference sequence). CDR3 protein: CASSRTGLDEQYF. CDR3 nucleotide sequence: TGTGCCAGTAGTAGGACGGGCCTTGACGAGCAGTACTTC.

This chain links TRBV7-2 with TRBJ1-1; no definite D call. Germline CDR1 is SGHTA and CDR2 is FQGNSA. CDR3 length equals 13 residues. The ends were cut back, 7 bases at V and 1 base at J, with 10 bases in the middle. In DNA, the CDR3 is TGTGCCAGCAACCCTCGGGGGAACACTGAAGCTTTCTTT. It is translated as CASNPRGNTEAFF.

This clonotype was picked up many times. The chain couples TRBV6-1 to TRBJ2-5; 11 bases fit TRBD2. With 8 bases clipped from V and 5 bases from J, the junction kept 22 bases outside the gene matches. Germline values: CDR1 MNHNS, CDR2 SASEGT. The CDR3 loop spans 19 amino acids. The CDR3 region is CASALGDLVSGRARETQYF. CDR3 in DNA: TGTGCCAGCGCCCTCGGTGACCTAGTTAGCGGGAGGGCCAGGGAGACCCAGTACTTC.

This clonotype showed up many times. The gene calls are TRBV5-1 and TRBJ2-3; 11 positions match TRBD2. Per the germline V gene, CDR1 is SGHRS and CDR2 is YFSETQ. The V gene end was trimmed by 4 bases and the J gene end by 4 bases; junction bases not matched to a gene: 5. The CDR3 loop spans 15 amino acids. The CDR3 DNA is TGCGCCAGCAGCAATCTAGCGGGAGGTGCAGATACGCAGTATTTT. Its protein is CASSNLAGGADTQYF. The variable domain in full, completed from reference TRBV5-1 and TRBJ2-3, reads KAGVTQTPRYLIKTRGQQVTLSCSPISGHRSVSWYQQTPGQGLQFLFEYFSETQRNKGNFPGRFSGRQFSNSRSEMNVSTLELGDSALYLCASSNLAGGADTQYFGPGTRLTVL.

The chain is built from TRBV13 and TRBJ2-1; D could derive from TRBD1 or TRBD2 (5 bases each). Germline lookup yields CDR1 PRHDT and CDR2 FYEKMQ (reference sequence). Deletions cut 5 bases from V and 5 bases from J, with 16 bases between. The CDR3 totals 15 residues. CDR3 amino acids: CASSPEGTTNNEQFF. CDR3 coding DNA: TGTGCCAGCAGCCCCGAGGGGACGACCAACAATGAGCAGTTCTTC.

As to this clonotype: The CDR3 carries no conserved terminal phenylalanine or tryptophan, so it likely arises from a read error. This rearrangement joins TRBV6-5 to TRBJ1-2; no firm D call. V shed 4 bases and J shed 5 bases, with 17 bases lying between them. Germline V lookup: CDR1 MNHEY, CDR2 SVGAGI. This CDR3 is built from 15 residues. As DNA, the CDR3 is TGTGCCAGCAGTTTGGGAGAAAGGAGACTATATGGCTACACCTCC. Its protein is CASSLGERRLYGYTS.

This clonotype was seen a handful of times. This chain links TRBV20-1 with TRBJ1-6; 7 nucleotides line up with TRBD1. The length of the CDR3 is 14 residues. V dropped 5 bases and J dropped 1; count of bases not matched to a gene: 2. CDR1 is DFQATT and CDR2 is SNEGSKA in the germline V gene (reference sequence). The CDR3 sequence: CSAQGESYNSPLHF. In nucleotides, the CDR3 is TGCAGTGCTCAGGGGGAGTCCTATAATTCACCCCTCCACTTT.

This chain links TRBV20-1 with TRBJ2-7, with 7 bases lining up with TRBD1. This CDR3 spans 12 amino acids. The V gene end was trimmed by 4 bases and the J gene end by 4 bases; junction bases not matched to a gene: 4. Per germline, CDR1 DFQATT and CDR2 SNEGSKA (reference sequence). Written as DNA, the CDR3 is TGCAGTGCTACTAACAGGGGTTACGAGCAGTACTTC. It is translated as CSATNRGYEQYF.

In the case of this clonotype: Relative to the germline gene, one junction end is altered; a read error may explain this. V is TRBV29-1 and J is TRBJ2-1, with 11 nucleotides matching TRBD2. CDR3 length: 16 residues. CDR1 and CDR2 from the germline V gene are SQVTM and ANQGSEA. The CDR3, as DNA: TGCAGCGTTGACGCCCAACTAGCGGGAGCATACAATGGGCAGTTCTTC. It is translated as CSVDAQLAGAYNGQFF.

This clonotype was picked up a small number of times. The DNA for the CDR3 is TGTGCCACCAGTGACTTACAGGGTGATACGCAGTATTTT. Translation: CATSDLQGDTQYF. This sequence joins TRBV24-1 and TRBJ2-3; the D gene is possibly TRBD1 (6 bases). Germline assignment: CDR1 KGHDR and CDR2 SFDVKD. V lost 4 bases to trimming and J lost 6 bases, with 10 bases between them. The CDR3 totals 13 residues.

In regard to this clonotype: A much larger clone differs from this one at a single base, so this may be a read error. This sequence joins TRBV6-5 and TRBJ2-7; tentative D call: TRBD1 (5 bases). The CDR3 is made up of 14 amino acids. From germline, CDR1 is MNHEY and CDR2 SVGAGI. CDR3 loop: CASSFTGGNYGQYF. The CDR3 coding sequence is TGTGCCAGCAGTTTTACAGGTGGAAATTACGGGCAGTACTTC.

This clonotype was counted only a few times. V usage is TRBV7-9 and J usage is TRBJ1-1; a possible D gene is TRBD1 (5 bases). The germline V gene has CDR1 SEHNR and CDR2 FQNEAQ (reference sequence). Trimming took off 5 bases at V and 3 bases at J, with 10 bases between the two ends. CDR3 size: 13 residues. DNA of the CDR3: TGTGCCAGCAGCCTGGGGGATTACACTGAAGCTTTCTTT. Protein sequence: CASSLGDYTEAFF.

This clonotype was seen repeatedly, ten times or more. The chain employs TRBV2 and TRBJ2-5; the D gene is possibly TRBD1 (5 bases). Trimming took 6 bases from V and 2 from J, leaving 10 bases between them. Germline V lookup: CDR1 SNHLY, CDR2 FYNNEI. The CDR3 runs 13 residues. DNA of the CDR3: TGTGCCAGCAGCATGGACAATCAAGAGACCCAGTACTTC. It yields the protein CASSMDNQETQYF. Drawing the rest from reference TRBV2 and TRBJ2-5, the complete variable domain is EPEVTQTPSHQVTQMGQEVILRCVPISNHLYFYWYRQILGQKVEFLVSFYNNEISEKSEIFDDQFSVERPDGSNFTLKIRSTKLEDSAMYFCASSMDNQETQYFGPGTRLLVL.

Concerning this clonotype: A much larger clonotype is one base distant, so this may be a read error. The V call is TRBV2, the J call TRBJ1-5; D is unresolved. The CDR3 is 13 amino acids. Germline V CDR1 and CDR2: SNHLY, FYNNEI. CDR3 in amino acids: CASSESRNQPRHF. The CDR3 bases are TGTGCCAGCAGTGAATCCAGAAATCAGCCCCGGCATTTT.

This clonotype was seen ten or more times. This chain connects TRBV11-2 to TRBJ1-1; a possible D gene is TRBD1 (6 bases). The CDR3 extends over 15 amino acids. V gave up 5 bases and J gave up 7 bases, with 20 bases separating them. Germline CDR1 is SGHAT and CDR2 is FQNNGV. The CDR3 nucleotides read TGTGCCAGCAGCCATGGACCCGGACAGAATTATGAAGCTTTCTTT. Translated, it gives CASSHGPGQNYEAFF. Full variable domain (outside the CDR3, taken from reference TRBV11-2 and TRBJ1-1): EAGVAQSPRYKIIEKRQSVAFWCNPISGHATLYWYQQILGQGPKLLIQFQNNGVVDDSQLPKDRFSAERLKGVDSTLKIQPAKLEDSAVYLCASSHGPGQNYEAFFGQGTRLTVV.

This clonotype occurred a few times. This chain connects TRBV11-1 to TRBJ2-7; 7 bases are a match to TRBD2. J was trimmed by 6 bases and V by 5 bases; bases with no gene match: 7. CDR3 length: 13 residues. Looked up from germline, CDR1 is SGHAT and CDR2 is FQDESV (reference sequence). The CDR3 DNA follows: TGTGCCAGCAGCCGACTAGCAGTTGGCGAGCAGTACTTC. Protein product: CASSRLAVGEQYF.

CDR3 residues: CSARDVRLSAVNIQYF. CDR3 DNA: TGCAGTGCTAGAGATGTTAGGTTATCGGCTGTAAACATTCAGTACTTC. The rearrangement links TRBV20-1 to TRBJ2-4; D not resolved. V lost 0 bases and J lost 6, with 18 bases in between. The CDR3 is 16 amino acids. Per germline, CDR1 DFQATT and CDR2 SNEGSKA (reference sequence).

In this sample, this clonotype turned up once. The CDR3 protein is CAWSPGLTNYGYTF. The CDR3 coding sequence is TGTGCCTGGAGCCCAGGGCTAACTAACTATGGCTACACCTTC. The chain combines TRBV30 with TRBJ1-2; a possible D gene is TRBD1 (5 bases). Germline CDR1 and CDR2: GTSNPN and SVGIG (reference sequence). CDR3 length: 14 residues. V was cut by 3 bases and J by 0 bases, with 11 bases left in between.

V gene TRBV4-1 combines with J gene TRBJ2-7; 11 bases align to TRBD2. Germline CDR1 is MGHRA and CDR2 is YSYEKL. The V gene end was trimmed by 0 bases and the J gene end by 7 bases; junction bases not matched to a gene: 5. The CDR3 covers 15 residues. The CDR3 spells CASSQDGTSGGEQYF. In DNA form, the CDR3 reads TGCGCCAGCAGCCAAGATGGGACTAGCGGAGGAGAGCAGTACTTC.

The chain combines TRBV18 with TRBJ2-7; TRBD1 might be the D (6 bases). Trimming cost V 2 bases and J 6 bases, with 17 bases left between them. This CDR3 comprises 15 residues. Germline V gives CDR1 KGHSH, CDR2 LQKENI. The CDR3 reads CASSPRQAPTGEQYF. The CDR3 bases are TGTGCCAGCTCACCAAGGCAAGCTCCGACAGGCGAGCAGTACTTC.

This clonotype was seen repeatedly, ten times or more. The rearrangement links TRBV28 to TRBJ2-1, with 14 positions matching TRBD2. V trimming: 4 bases; J trimming: 9 bases; junction bases outside the gene matches: 8. This CDR3 has 16 amino acids. Per the germline V gene, CDR1 is MDHEN and CDR2 is SYDVKM. The CDR3 region is CASSSTGTSGRLEQFF. In DNA form, the CDR3 reads TGTGCCAGCAGTTCCACCGGGACTAGCGGGAGACTTGAGCAGTTCTTC.